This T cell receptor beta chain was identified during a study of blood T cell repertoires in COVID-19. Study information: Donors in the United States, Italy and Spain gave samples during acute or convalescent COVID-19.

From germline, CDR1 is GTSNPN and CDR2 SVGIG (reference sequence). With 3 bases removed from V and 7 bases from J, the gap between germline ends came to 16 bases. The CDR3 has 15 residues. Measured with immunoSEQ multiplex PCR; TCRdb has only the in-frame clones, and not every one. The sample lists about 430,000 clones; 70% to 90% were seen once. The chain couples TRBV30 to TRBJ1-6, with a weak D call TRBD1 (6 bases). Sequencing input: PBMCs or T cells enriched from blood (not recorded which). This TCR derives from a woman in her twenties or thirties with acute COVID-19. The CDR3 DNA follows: TGTGCCTGGAGGCCAAGGACAGATCGGAATTCACCCCTCCACTTT. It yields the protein CAWRPRTDRNSPLHF.